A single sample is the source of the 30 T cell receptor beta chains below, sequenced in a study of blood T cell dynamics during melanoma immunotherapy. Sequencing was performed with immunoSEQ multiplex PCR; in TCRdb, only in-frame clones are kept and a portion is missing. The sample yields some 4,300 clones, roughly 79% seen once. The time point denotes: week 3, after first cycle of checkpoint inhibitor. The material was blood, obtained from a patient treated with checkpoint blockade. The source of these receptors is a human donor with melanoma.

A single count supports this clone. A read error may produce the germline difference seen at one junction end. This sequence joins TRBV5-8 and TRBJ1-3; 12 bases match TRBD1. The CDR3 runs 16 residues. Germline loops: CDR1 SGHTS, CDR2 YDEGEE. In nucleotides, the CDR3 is TGTGCCAGCAACTTGGGGACAGGGGGCCTTGGAAACACCATATATTTT. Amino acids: CASNLGTGGLGNTIYF.

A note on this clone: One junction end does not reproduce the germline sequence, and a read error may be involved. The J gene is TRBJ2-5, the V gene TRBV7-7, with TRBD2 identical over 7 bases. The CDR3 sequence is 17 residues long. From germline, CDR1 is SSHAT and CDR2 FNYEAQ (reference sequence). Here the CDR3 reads CASSPAKLGGGQETQYF. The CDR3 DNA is TGTGCTAGCAGCCCGGCTAAGTTGGGGGGAGGGCAAGAGACCCAGTACTTC.

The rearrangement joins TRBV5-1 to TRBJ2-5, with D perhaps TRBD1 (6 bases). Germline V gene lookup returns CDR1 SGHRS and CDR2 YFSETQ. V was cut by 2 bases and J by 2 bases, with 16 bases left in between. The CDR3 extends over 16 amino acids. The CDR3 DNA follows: TGCGCCAGCAGCTTTTCAGGGGTTGGGCCTCAAGAGACCCAGTACTTC. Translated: CASSFSGVGPQETQYF. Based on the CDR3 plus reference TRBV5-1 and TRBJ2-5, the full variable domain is KAGVTQTPRYLIKTRGQQVTLSCSPISGHRSVSWYQQTPGQGLQFLFEYFSETQRNKGNFPGRFSGRQFSNSRSEMNVSTLELGDSALYLCASSFSGVGPQETQYFGPGTRLLVL.

The CDR3 loop is CASSHGTGAYGYTF. The CDR3 nucleotides are TGTGCCAGCAGCCACGGGACAGGAGCCTATGGCTACACCTTC. V gene TRBV7-9 combines with J gene TRBJ1-2; 8 bases agree with TRBD1. The germline V gene encodes CDR1 SEHNR and CDR2 FQNEAQ (reference sequence). CDR3 length: 14 residues. With V trimmed by 5 bases and J by 4 bases, 6 bases remained unmatched.

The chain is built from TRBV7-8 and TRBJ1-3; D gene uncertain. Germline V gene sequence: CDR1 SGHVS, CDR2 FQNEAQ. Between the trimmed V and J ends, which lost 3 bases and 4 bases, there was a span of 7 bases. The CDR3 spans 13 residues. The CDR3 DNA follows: TGTGCCAGCAGCTTGGATTCAGGAAACACCATATATTTT. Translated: CASSLDSGNTIYF.

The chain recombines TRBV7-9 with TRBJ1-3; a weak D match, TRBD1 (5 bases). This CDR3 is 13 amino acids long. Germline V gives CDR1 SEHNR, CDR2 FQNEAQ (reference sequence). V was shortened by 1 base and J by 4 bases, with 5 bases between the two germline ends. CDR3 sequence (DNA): TGTGCCAGCAGCTTAGGACAGGGAAACACCATATATTTT. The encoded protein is CASSLGQGNTIYF.

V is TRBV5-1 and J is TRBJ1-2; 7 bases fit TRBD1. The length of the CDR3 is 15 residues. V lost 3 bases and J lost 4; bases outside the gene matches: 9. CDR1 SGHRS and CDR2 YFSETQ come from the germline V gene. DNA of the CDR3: TGCGCCAGCAGCTCTGGGGCGACAGGGTTCTATGGCTACACCTTC. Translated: CASSSGATGFYGYTF.

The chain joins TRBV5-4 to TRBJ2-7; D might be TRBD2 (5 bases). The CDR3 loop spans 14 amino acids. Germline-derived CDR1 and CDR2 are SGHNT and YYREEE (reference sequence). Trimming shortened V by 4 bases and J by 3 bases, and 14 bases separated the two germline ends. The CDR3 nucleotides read TGTGCCAGCAGCCCCGTGGGGAGCATCTACGAGCAGTACTTC. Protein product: CASSPVGSIYEQYF. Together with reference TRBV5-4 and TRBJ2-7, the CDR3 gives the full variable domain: ETGVTQSPTHLIKTRGQQVTLRCSSQSGHNTVSWYQQALGQGPQFIFQYYREEENGRGNFPPRFSGLQFPNYSSELNVNALELDDSALYLCASSPVGSIYEQYFGPGTRLTVT.

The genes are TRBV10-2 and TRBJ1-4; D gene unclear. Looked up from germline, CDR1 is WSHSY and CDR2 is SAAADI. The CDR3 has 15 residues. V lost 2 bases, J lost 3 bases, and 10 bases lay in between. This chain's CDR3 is CASSEPGAPNEKLFF. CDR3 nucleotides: TGCGCCAGCAGTGAGCCGGGCGCCCCTAATGAAAAACTGTTTTTT.

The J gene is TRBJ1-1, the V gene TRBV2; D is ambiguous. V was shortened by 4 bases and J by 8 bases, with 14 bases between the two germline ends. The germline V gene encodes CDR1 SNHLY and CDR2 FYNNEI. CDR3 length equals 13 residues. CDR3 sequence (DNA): TGTGCCAGCAGTGGGTTAGCCGAGACCGAAGCTTTCTTT. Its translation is CASSGLAETEAFF.

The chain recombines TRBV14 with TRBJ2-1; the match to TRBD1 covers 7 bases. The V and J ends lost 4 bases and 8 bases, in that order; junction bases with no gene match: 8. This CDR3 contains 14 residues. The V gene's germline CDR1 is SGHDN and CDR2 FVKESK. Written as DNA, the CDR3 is TGTGCCAGCAGCCGCTCACAGGGGCGGGATGAGCAGTTCTTC. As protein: CASSRSQGRDEQFF.

The CDR3 sequence: CASSPRDIPNTEAFF. The CDR3 DNA sequence: TGTGCCAGCAGCCCCCGGGACATACCTAACACTGAAGCTTTCTTT. V usage is TRBV7-9 and J usage is TRBJ1-1; D is possibly TRBD1 (6 bases). Germline V lookup: CDR1 SEHNR, CDR2 FQNEAQ (reference sequence). Trimming took 5 bases from V and 2 from J, leaving 15 bases between them. The length of the CDR3 is 15 residues.

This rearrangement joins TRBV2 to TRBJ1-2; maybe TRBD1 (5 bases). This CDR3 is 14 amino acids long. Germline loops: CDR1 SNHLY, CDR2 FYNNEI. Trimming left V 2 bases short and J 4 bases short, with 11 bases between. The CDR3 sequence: CASSEFRDPYGYTF. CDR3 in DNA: TGTGCCAGCAGTGAATTCCGGGACCCCTATGGCTACACCTTC.

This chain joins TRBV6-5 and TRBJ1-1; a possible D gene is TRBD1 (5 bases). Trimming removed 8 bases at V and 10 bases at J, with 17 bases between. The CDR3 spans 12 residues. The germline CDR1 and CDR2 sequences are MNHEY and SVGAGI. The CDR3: CASSHPTQGAFF. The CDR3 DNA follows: TGTGCCAGCTCTCACCCCACTCAGGGAGCTTTCTTT.

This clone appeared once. In DNA, the CDR3 is TGTGCCAGCAGCCAAACCGGGACAAATTACGAGCAGTACTTC. This sequence encodes CASSQTGTNYEQYF. V is TRBV11-3 and J is TRBJ2-7; weak D call: TRBD1 (6 bases). Germline loops: CDR1 SGHNT, CDR2 YENEEA. The CDR3 contains 14 residues. V lost 5 bases and J 4 bases, leaving 15 bases between the germline ends.

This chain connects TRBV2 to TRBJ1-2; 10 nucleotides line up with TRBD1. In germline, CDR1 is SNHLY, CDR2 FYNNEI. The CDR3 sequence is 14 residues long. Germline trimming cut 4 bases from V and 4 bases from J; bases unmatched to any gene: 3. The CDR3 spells CASSAGQGSYGYTF. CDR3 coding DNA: TGTGCCAGCAGTGCGGGACAGGGGTCCTATGGCTACACCTTC.

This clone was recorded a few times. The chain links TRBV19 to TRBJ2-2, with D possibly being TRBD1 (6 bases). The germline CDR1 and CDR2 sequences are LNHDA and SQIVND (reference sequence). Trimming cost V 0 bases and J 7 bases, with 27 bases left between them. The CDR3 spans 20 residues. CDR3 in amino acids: CASSIDQGTGLLYLGGELFF. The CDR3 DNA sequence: TGTGCCAGTAGTATAGATCAGGGAACAGGGCTACTGTACCTCGGCGGGGAGCTGTTTTTT.

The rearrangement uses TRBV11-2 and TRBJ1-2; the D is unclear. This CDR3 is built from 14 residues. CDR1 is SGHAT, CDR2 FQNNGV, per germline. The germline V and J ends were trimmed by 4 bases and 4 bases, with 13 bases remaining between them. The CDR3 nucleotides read TGTGCCAGCAGCTCCCCGGCACCCCCCTATGGCTACACCTTC. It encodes CASSSPAPPYGYTF.

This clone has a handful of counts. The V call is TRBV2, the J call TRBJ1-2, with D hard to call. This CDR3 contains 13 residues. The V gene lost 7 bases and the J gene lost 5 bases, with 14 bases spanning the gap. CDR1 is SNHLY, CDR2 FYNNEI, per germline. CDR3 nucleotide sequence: TGTGCCAGCATGTCGGTTAGAATTTATGGCTACACCTTC. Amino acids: CASMSVRIYGYTF.

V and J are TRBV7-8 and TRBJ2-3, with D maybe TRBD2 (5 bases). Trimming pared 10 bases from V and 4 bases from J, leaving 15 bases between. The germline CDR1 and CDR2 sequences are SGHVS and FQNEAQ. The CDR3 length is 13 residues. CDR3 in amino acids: CAMGSGSADTQYF. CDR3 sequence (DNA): TGTGCCATGGGGTCGGGGTCCGCAGATACGCAGTATTTT.

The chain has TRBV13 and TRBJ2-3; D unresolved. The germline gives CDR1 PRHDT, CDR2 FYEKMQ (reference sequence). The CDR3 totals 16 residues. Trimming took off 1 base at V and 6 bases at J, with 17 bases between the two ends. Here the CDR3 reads CASSLVVGPRVDTQYF. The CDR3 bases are TGTGCCAGCAGCTTAGTAGTAGGGCCCCGTGTGGATACGCAGTATTTT.

Written as DNA, the CDR3 is TGTGCCACCACGGACGGTAATCAGCCCCAGCATTTT. This encodes CATTDGNQPQHF. This rearrangement joins TRBV6-5 to TRBJ1-5, with D uncertain. V dropped 10 bases and J dropped 4 bases, with 11 bases sitting between them. CDR1 is MNHEY and CDR2 is SVGAGI in the germline V gene. This CDR3 is 12 amino acids long.

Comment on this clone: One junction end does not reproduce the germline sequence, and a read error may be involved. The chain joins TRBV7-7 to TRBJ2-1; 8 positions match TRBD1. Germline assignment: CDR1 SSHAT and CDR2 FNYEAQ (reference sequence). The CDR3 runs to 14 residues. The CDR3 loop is CASSRTGNDNEQFF. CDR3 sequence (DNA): TGTGCTAGCAGCAGGACAGGGAACGACAATGAGCAGTTCTTC.

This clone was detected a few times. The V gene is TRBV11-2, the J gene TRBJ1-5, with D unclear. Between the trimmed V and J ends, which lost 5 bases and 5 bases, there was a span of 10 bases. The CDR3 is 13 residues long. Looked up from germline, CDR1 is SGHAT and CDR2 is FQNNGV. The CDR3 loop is CASSHYRHQPQHF. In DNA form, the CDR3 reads TGTGCCAGCAGCCACTACCGCCATCAGCCCCAGCATTTT.

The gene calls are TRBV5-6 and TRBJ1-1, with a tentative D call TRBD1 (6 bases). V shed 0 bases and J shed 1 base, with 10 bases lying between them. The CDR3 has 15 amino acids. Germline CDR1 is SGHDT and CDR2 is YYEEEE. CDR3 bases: TGTGCCAGCAGCTTGGAGGGGACAAGGAACACTGAAGCTTTCTTT. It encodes CASSLEGTRNTEAFF. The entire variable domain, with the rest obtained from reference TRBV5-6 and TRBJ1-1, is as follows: DAGVTQSPTHLIKTRGQQVTLRCSPKSGHDTVSWYQQALGQGPQFIFQYYEEEERQRGNFPDRFSGHQFPNYSSELNVNALLLGDSALYLCASSLEGTRNTEAFFGQGTRLTVV.

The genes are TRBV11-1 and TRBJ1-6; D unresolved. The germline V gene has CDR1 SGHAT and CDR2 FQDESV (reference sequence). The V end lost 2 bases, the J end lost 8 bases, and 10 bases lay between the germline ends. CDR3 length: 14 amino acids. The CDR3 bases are TGTGCCAGCAGCTTAAGAGTGGTCGATTCACCCCTCCACTTT. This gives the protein CASSLRVVDSPLHF.

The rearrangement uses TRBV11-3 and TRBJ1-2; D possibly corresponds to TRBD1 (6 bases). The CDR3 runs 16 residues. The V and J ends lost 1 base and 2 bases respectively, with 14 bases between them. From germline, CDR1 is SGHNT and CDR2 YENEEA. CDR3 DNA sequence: TGTGCCAGCAGCTTAGTATCTTGGGACACAAACTATGGCTACACCTTC. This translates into CASSLVSWDTNYGYTF.

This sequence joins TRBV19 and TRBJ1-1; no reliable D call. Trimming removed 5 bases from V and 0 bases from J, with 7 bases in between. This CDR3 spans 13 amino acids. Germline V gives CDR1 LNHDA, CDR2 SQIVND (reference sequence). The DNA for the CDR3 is TGTGCCAGTAGTCCGTCTATGAACACTGAAGCTTTCTTT. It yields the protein CASSPSMNTEAFF.

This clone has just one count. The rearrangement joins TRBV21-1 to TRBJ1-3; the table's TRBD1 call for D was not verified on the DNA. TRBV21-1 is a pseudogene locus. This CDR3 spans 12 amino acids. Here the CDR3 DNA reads TGTGCCAGCAGTCCCAAAGGAAACACCATATATTTT. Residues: CASSPKGNTIYF.

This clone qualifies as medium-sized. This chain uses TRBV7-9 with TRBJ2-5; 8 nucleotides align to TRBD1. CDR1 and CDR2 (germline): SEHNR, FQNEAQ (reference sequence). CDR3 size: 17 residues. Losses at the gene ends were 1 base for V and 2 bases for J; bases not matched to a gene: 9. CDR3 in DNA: TGTGCCAGCAGCTTAGGAGGGGGCAGGGGGCGGCAAGAGACCCAGTACTTC. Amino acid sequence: CASSLGGGRGRQETQYF.